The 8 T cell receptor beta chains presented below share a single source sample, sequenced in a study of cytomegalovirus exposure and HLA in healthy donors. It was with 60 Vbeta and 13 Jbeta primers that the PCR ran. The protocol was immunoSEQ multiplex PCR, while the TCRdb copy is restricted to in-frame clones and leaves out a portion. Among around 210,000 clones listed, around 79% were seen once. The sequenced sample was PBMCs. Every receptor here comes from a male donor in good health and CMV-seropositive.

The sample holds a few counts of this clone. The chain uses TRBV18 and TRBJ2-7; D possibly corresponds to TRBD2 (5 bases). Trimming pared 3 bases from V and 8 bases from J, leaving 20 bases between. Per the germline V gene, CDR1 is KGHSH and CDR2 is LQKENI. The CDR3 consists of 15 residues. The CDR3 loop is CASSPIGLASRQQYF. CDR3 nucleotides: TGTGCCAGCTCACCTATCGGACTGGCATCCCGCCAGCAGTACTTC.

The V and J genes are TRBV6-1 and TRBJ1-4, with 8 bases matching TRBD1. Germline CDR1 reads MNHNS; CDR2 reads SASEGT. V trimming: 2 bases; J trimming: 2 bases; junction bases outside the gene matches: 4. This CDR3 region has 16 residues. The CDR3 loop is CASSEHRDRTNEKLFF. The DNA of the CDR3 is TGTGCCAGCAGTGAACACCGGGACAGGACTAATGAAAAACTGTTTTTT.

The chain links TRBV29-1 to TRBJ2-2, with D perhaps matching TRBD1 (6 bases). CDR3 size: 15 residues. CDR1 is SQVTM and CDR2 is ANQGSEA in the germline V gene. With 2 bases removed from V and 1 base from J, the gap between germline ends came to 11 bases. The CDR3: CSVEPGTKNTGELFF. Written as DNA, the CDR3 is TGCAGCGTTGAACCCGGGACAAAGAACACCGGGGAGCTGTTTTTT.

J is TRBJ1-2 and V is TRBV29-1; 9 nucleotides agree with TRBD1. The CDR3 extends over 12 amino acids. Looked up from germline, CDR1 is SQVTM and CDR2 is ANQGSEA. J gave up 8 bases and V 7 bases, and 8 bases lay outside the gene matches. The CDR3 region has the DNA TGCAGCGCCGGACAGGGGACGGGAGGCTACACCTTC. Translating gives CSAGQGTGGYTF.

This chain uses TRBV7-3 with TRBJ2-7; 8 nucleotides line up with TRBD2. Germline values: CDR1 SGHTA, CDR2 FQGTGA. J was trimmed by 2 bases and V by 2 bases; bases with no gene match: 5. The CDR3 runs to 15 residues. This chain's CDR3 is CASSLERGGTYEQYF. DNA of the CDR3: TGTGCCAGCAGCTTAGAACGGGGGGGAACCTACGAGCAGTACTTC.

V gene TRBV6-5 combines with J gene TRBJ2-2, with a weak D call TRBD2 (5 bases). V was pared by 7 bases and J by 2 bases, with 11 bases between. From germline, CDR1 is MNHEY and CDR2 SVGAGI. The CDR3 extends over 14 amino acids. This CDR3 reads CASTRGPNTGELFF. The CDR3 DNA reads TGTGCCAGCACTCGGGGTCCTAACACCGGGGAGCTGTTTTTT.

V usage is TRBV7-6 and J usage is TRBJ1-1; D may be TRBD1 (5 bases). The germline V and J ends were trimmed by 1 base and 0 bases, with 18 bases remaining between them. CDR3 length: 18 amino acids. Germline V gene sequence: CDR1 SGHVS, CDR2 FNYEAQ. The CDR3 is CASSLGLIPGLMNTEAFF. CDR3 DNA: TGTGCCAGCAGCTTAGGGCTAATTCCGGGACTGATGAACACTGAAGCTTTCTTT.

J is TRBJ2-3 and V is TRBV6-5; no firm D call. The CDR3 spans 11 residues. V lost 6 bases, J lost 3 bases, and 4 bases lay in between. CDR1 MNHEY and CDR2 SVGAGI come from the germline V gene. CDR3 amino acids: CASRQTDTQYF. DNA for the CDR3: TGTGCCAGCAGACAGACAGATACGCAGTATTTT.